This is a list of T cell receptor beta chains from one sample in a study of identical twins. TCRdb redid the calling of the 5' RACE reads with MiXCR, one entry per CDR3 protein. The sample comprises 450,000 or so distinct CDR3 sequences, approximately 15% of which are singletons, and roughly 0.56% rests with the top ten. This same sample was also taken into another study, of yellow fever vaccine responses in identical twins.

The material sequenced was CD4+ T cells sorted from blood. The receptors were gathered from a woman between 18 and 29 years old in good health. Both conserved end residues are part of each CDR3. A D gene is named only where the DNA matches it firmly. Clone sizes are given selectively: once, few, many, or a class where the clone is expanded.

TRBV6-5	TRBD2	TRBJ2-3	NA	TGTGCCAGCAGTTATACTAGCGGGGGCGCAGATACGCAGTATTTT	CASSYTSGGADTQYF
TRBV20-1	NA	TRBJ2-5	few	TGCAGTGCTAGTGGGGGGGCGGAAGGAGAGACCCAGTACTTC	CSASGGAEGETQYF
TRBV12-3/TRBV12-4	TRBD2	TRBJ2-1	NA	TGTGCCAGCAGAAGACTAGCGGGGGGGAACAATGAGCAGTTCTTC	CASRRLAGGNNEQFF
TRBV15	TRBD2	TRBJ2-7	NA	TGTGCCACCAGCGGCCCCGGGGGGATCTCCTACGAGCAGTACTTC	CATSGPGGISYEQYF
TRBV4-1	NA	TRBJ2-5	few	TGCGCCAGCAGCCAAGGGGGCTCTACGTCCCAGTACTTC	CASSQGGSTSQYF
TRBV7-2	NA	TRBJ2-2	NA	TGTGCCAGCAGCTTAGCGAAGGGTGCGAACACCGGGGAGCTGTTTTTT	CASSLAKGANTGELFF
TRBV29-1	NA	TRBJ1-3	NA	TGCAGCGCTGAGGGGCGGAACTCTGGAAACACCATATATTTT	CSAEGRNSGNTIYF
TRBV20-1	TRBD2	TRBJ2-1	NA	TGCAGTGCTATTCTAGCGGGGGGAACCTACAATGAGCAGTTCTTC	CSAILAGGTYNEQFF
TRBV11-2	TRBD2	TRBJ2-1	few	TGTGCCAGCAGACAAACTAGCGGGAGTACTTACAATGAGCAGTTCTTC	CASRQTSGSTYNEQFF
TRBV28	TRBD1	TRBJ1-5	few	TGTGCCGAGCAGGGGGCAGGCAATCAGCCCCAGCATTTT	CAEQGAGNQPQHF
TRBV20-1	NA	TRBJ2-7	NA	TGCAGTGCAAGGAGGAATGTCGGCTACGAGCAGTACTTC	CSARRNVGYEQYF
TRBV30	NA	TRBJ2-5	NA	TGTGCCTGGACTCTGCTCCTCTCGGGAGAGACCCAGTACTTC	CAWTLLLSGETQYF
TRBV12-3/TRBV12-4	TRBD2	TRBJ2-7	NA	TGTGCCAGCAGTTTATTCGGGACTAGCGGGAGATACGAGCAGTACTTC	CASSLFGTSGRYEQYF
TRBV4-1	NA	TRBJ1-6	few	TGCGCCAGCAGCCTTCTGGGGGGGTATTCACCCCTCCACTTT	CASSLLGGYSPLHF
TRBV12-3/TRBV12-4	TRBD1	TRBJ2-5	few	TGTGCCAGCATTGGCGGCAGGGGGCAAGAGACCCAGTACTTC	CASIGGRGQETQYF
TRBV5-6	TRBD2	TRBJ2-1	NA	TGTGCCAGCAGCTCCTTTGAGGGGTCCCCGTTAGCGGGAGCCATCAATGAGCAGTTCTTC	CASSSFEGSPLAGAINEQFF
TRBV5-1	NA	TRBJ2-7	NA	TGCGCCAGCAGCTTCGGTTCAGGTACCCCCTACGAGCAGTACTTC	CASSFGSGTPYEQYF
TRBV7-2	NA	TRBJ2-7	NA	TGTGCCAGCAGCTTAGTCGGAACCCTGGGGAACGAGCAGTACTTC	CASSLVGTLGNEQYF
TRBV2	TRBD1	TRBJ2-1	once	TGTGCCAGCAACGGACAGGCGGCCAACAATGAGCAGTTCTTC	CASNGQAANNEQFF
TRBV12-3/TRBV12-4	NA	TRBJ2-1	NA	TGTGCCAGCAGTTTAGTATTAGTCGAGCAGTTCTTC	CASSLVLVEQFF
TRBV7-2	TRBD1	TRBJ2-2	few	TGTGCCAGCAGCTGGGGACAGGGGGCGTCGGGGGAGCTGTTTTTT	CASSWGQGASGELFF
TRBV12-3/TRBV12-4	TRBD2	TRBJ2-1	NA	TGTGCCAGCAGTTTGGTCGGGGGGGCAGATGAGCAGTTCTTC	CASSLVGGADEQFF
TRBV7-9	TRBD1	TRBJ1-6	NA	TGTGCCAGCAGCCCGGGGACAGGGAGTAATTCACCCCTCCACTTT	CASSPGTGSNSPLHF
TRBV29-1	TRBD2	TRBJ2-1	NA	TGCAGCACACATAGCGGGAATGAGCAGTTCTTC	CSTHSGNEQFF
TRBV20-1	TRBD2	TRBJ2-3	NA	TGCAGTGCTATTTGGACTAGCGGAACCACAGATACGCAGTATTTT	CSAIWTSGTTDTQYF
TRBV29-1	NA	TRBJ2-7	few	TGCAGCGTTCGAAACTACGAGCAGTACTTC	CSVRNYEQYF
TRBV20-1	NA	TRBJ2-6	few	TGCAGTGCCCCCCAGACTGGGGCCAACGTCCTGACTTTC	CSAPQTGANVLTF
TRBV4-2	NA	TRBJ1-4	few	TGTGCCAGCAGCCACTCTCAGGGGTCTACTAATGAAAAACTGTTTTTT	CASSHSQGSTNEKLFF
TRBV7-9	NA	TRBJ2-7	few	TGTGCCAGCAGCTTAGCTCCCAGGGTGTCGAACTACGAGCAGTACTTC	CASSLAPRVSNYEQYF
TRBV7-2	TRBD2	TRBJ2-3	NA	TGTGCCAGCAGCTTACGGGCGGGAGATGGCACAGATACGCAGTATTTT	CASSLRAGDGTDTQYF
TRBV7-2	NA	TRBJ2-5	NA	TGTGCCAGCAGCTTGCGGGTCCAAGAGACCCAGTACTTC	CASSLRVQETQYF
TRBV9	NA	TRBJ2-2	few	TGTGCCAGCAGGCGTACGGCCGGGGATGACGGGGAGCTGTTTTTT	CASRRTAGDDGELFF
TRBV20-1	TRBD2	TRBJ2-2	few	TGCAGTGCCACCCGTCTAGCGGGAGGGTTTGACACCGGGGAGCTGTTTTTT	CSATRLAGGFDTGELFF
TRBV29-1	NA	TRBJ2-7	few	TGCAGCGTCCGACGGGACACCTACGAGCAGTACTTC	CSVRRDTYEQYF
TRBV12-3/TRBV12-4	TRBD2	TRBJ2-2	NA	TGTGCCAGCAGTTTAGAGGTGACTAGCAACACCGGGGAGCTGTTTTTT	CASSLEVTSNTGELFF
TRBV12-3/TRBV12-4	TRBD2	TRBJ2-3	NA	TGTGCCATCAGCTCAGACGGGACTAGCGGTTCTAGCACAGATACGCAGTATTTT	CAISSDGTSGSSTDTQYF
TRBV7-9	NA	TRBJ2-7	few	TGTGCCAGCAGCCCCCCGGACCAGTTCGGATTGAACGAGCAGTACTTC	CASSPPDQFGLNEQYF
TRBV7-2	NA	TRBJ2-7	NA	TGTGCCAGCAGCCTGGGGCAGGTCGGGACCTACGAGCAGTACTTC	CASSLGQVGTYEQYF
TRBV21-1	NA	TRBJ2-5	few	TGTGCCAGCAGAGGGGAGACTAGCGGGAAAAGGGAGGAGACCCAGTACTTC	CASRGETSGKREETQYF
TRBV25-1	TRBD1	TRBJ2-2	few	TGTGCCAGCAGTGAGGACAGGGATAACACCGGGGAGCTGTTTTTT	CASSEDRDNTGELFF
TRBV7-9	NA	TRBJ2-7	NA	TGTGCCAGCAGCTTAGGGTACGGATCCTACGAGCAGTACTTC	CASSLGYGSYEQYF
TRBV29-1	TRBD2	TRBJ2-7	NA	TGCAGCGCCACAAGGGGAGGGTACGAGCAGTACTTC	CSATRGGYEQYF
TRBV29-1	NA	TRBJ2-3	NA	TGCAGCGTTGTGGTTCGCAGGGCCTGGTATGGCACAGATACGCAGTATTTT	CSVVVRRAWYGTDTQYF